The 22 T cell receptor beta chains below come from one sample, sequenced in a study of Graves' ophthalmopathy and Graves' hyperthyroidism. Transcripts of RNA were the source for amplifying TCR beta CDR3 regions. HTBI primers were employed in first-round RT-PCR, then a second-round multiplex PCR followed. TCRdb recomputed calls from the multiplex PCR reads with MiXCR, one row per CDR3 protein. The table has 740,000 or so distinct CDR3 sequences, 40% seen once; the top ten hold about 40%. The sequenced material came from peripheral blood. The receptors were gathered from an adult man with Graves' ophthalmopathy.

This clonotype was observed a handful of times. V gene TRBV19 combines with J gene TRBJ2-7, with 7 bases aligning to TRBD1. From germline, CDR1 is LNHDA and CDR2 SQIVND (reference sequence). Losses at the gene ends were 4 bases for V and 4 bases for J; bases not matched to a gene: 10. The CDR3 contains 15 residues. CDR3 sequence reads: CASSNRLGTAYEQYF. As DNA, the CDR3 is TGTGCCAGTAGTAACCGCCTAGGGACAGCGTACGAGCAGTACTTC.

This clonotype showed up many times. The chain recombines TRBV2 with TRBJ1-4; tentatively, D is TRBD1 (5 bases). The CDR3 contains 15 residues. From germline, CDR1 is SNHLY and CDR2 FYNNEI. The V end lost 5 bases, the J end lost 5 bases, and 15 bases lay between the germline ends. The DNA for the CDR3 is TGTGCCAGCAGTCTATTGGGACGGATGAATGAAAAACTGTTTTTT. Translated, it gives CASSLLGRMNEKLFF.

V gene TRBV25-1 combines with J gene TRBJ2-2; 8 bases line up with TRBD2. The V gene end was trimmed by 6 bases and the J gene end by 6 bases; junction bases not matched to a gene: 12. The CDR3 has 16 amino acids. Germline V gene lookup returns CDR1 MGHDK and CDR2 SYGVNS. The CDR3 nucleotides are TGTGCCAGCAGCCGCACCCCCGGGACTAGTGCCGGGGAGCTGTTTTTT. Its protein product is CASSRTPGTSAGELFF. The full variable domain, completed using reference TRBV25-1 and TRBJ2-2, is EADIYQTPRYLVIGTGKKITLECSQTMGHDKMYWYQQDPGMELHLIHYSYGVNSTEKGDLSSESTVSRIRTEHFPLTLESARPSHTSQYLCASSRTPGTSAGELFFGEGSRLTVL.

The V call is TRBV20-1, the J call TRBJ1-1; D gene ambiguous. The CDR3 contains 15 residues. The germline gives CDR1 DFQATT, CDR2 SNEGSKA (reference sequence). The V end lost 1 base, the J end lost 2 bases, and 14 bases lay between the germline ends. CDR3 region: CSARGAVRRNTEAFF. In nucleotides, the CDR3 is TGCAGTGCTAGAGGAGCAGTCAGGAGAAACACTGAAGCTTTCTTT.

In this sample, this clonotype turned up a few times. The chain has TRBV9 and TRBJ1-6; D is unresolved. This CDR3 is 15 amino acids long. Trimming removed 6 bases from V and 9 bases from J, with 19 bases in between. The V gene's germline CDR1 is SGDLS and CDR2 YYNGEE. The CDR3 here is CASTPDRSPGSPLHF. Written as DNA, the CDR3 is TGTGCCAGCACCCCGGACCGAAGCCCGGGTTCACCCCTCCACTTT.

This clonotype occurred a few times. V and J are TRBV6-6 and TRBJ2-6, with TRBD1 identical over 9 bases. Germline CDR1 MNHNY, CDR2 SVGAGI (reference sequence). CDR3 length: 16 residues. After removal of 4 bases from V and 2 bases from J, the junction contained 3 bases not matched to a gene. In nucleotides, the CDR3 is TGTGCCAGCAGTTTACAGGGGGCGCCTGGGGCCAACGTCCTGACTTTC. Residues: CASSLQGAPGANVLTF.

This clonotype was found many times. The CDR3 nucleotides are TGTGCCAGCAGCGTAGTGTTTTCCCCATCCAACACCGGGGAGCTGTTTTTT. Its protein is CASSVVFSPSNTGELFF. This chain links TRBV9 with TRBJ2-2; D call uncertain. CDR1 and CDR2 (germline): SGDLS, YYNGEE. The V end was cut by 0 bases, the J end by 2 bases, with 14 bases between. The CDR3 is 17 amino acids.

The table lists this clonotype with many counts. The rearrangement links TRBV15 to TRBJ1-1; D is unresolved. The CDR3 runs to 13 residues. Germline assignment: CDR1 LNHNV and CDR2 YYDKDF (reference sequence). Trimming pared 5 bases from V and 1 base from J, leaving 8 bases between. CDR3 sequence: CATSLDPNTEAFF. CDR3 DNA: TGTGCCACCAGCCTCGACCCGAACACTGAAGCTTTCTTT.

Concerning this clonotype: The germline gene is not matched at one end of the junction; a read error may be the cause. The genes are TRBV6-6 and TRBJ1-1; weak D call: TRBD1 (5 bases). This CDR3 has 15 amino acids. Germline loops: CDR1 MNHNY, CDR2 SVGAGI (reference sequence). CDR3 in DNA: TGTGCCAGCAGTTACTTGTCAGGGAAGAACGCTGAAGCTTTCTTT. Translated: CASSYLSGKNAEAFF.

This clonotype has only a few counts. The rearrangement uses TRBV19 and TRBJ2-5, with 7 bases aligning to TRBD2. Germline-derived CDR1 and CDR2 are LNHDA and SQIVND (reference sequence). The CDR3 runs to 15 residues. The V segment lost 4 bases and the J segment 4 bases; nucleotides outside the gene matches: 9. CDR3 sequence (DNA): TGTGCCAGTAGTACTTTCTCGGGGGAGGGAGAGACCCAGTACTTC. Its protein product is CASSTFSGEGETQYF.

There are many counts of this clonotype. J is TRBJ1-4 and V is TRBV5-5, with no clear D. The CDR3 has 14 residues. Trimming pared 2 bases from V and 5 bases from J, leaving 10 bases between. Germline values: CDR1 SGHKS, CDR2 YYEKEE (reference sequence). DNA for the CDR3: TGTGCCAGCAGCTTAGGACTGAGGAATGAAAAACTGTTTTTT. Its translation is CASSLGLRNEKLFF. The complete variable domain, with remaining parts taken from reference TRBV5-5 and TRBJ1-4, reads DAGVTQSPTHLIKTRGQQVTLRCSPISGHKSVSWYQQVLGQGPQFIFQYYEKEERGRGNFPDRFSARQFPNYSSELNVNALLLGDSALYLCASSLGLRNEKLFFGSGTQLSVL.

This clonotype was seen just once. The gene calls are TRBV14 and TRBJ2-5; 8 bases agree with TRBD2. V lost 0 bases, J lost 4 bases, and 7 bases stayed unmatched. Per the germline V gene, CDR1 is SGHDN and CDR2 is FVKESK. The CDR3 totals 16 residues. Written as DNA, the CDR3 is TGTGCCAGCAGCCAAGATCGAGCGGGAGCGCGAGAGACCCAGTACTTC. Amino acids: CASSQDRAGARETQYF. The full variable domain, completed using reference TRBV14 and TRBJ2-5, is EAGVTQFPSHSVIEKGQTVTLRCDPISGHDNLYWYRRVMGKEIKFLLHFVKESKQDESGMPNNRFLAERTGGTYSTLKVQPAELEDSGVYFCASSQDRAGARETQYFGPGTRLLVL.

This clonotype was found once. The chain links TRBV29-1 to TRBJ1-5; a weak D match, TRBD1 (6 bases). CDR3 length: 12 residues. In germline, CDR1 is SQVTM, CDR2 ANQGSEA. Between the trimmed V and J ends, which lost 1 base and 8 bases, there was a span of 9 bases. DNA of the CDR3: TGCAGCGTTGAAGGCAGGGGAGAGCCCCAGCATTTT. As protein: CSVEGRGEPQHF.

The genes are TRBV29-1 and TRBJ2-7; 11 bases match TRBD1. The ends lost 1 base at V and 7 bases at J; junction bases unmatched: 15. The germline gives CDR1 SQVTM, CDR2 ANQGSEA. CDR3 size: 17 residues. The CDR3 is CSVEGNPGQGGASEQYF. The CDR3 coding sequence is TGCAGCGTTGAAGGAAATCCGGGACAGGGGGGGGCGAGTGAGCAGTACTTC.

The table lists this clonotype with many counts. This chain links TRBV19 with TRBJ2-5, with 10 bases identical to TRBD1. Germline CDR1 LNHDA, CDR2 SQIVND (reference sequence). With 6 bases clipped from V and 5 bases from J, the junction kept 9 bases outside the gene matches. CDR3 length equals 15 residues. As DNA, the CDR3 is TGTGCCAGTAGCCGTCGGACAGGGGGAGTGGAGACCCAGTACTTC. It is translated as CASSRRTGGVETQYF.

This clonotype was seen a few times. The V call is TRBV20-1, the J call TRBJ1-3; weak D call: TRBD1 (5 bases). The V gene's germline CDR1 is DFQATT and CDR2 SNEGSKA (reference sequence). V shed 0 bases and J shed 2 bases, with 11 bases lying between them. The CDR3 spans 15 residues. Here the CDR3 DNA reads TGCAGTGCTAGAGAGGGTGACAGTACTGGAAACACCATATATTTT. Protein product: CSAREGDSTGNTIYF.

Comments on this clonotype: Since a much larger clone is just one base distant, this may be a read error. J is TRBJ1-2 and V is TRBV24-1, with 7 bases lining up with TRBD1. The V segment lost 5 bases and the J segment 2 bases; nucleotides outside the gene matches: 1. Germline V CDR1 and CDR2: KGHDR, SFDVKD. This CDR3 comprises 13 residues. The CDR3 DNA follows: TGTGCCACCAGTGTGGGACAGAACTATGGCTACACCTTC. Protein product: CATSVGQNYGYTF.

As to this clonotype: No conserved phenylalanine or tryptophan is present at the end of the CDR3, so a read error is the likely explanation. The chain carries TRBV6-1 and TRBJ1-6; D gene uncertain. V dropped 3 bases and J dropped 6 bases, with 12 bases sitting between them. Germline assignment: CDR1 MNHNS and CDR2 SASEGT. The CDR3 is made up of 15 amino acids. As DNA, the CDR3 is TGTGCCAGCAGTGATGAGGCAGGACTTAATTCACCCCTCCACCTT. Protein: CASSDEAGLNSPLHL.

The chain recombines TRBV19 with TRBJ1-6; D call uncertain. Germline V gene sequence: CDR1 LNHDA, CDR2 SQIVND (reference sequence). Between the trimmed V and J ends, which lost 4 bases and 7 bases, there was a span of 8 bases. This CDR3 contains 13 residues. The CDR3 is CASSTGRNSPLHF. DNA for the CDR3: TGTGCCAGTAGTACCGGGAGAAATTCACCCCTCCACTTT.

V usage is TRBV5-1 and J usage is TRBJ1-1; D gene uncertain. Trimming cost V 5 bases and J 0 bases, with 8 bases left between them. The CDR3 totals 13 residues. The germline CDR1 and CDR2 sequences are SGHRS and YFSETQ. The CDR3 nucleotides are TGCGCCAGCAGGGAGGCCATGAACACTGAAGCTTTCTTT. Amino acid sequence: CASREAMNTEAFF.

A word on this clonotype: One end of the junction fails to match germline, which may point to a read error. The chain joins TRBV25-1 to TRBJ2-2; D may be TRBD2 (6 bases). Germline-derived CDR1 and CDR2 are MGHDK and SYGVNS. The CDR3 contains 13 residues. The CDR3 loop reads CASSFLAGGELFF. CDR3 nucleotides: TGTGCCAGCAGTTTTTTGGCGGGCGGGGAGCTGTTCTTT.

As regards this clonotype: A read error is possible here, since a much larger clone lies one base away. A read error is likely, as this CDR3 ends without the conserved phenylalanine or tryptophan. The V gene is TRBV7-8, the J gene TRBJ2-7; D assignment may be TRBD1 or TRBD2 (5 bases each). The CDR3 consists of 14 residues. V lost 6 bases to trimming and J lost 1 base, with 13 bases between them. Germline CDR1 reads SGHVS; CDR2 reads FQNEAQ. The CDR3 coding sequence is TGTGCCAGCAGTTCGGGACGCCTTTCCTACGAGCAGTACCTC. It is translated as CASSSGRLSYEQYL.